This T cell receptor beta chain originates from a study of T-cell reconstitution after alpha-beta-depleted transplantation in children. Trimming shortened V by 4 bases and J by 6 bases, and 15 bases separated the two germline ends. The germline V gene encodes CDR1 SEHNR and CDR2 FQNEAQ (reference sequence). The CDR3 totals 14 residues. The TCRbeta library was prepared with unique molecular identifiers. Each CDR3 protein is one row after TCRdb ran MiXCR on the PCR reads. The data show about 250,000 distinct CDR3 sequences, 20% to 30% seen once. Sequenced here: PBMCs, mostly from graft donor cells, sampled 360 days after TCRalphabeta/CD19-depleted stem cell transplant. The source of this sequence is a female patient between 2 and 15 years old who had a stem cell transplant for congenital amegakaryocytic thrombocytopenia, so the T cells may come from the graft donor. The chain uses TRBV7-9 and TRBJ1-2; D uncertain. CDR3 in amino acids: CASSWGQSGDGYTF. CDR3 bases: TGTGCCAGCAGCTGGGGTCAAAGTGGAGATGGCTACACCTTC.